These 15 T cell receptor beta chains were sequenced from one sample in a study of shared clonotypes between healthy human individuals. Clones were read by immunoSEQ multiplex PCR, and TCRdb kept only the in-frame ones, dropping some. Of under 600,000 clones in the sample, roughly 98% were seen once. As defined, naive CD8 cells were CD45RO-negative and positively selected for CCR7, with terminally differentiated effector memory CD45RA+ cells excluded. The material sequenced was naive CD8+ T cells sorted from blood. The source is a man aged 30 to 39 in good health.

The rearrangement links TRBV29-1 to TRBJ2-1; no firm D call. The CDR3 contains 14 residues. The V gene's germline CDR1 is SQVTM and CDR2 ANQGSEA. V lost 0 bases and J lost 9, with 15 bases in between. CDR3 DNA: TGCAGCGTTGAAGACAGCGCCAACACTGGTGAGCAGTTCTTC. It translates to CSVEDSANTGEQFF.

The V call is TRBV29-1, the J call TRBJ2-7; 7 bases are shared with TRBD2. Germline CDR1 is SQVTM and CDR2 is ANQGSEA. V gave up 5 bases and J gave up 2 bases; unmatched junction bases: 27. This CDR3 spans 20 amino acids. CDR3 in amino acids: CSVIRLADDQVAGDPYEQYF. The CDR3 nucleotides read TGCAGCGTTATTCGGCTAGCGGACGACCAAGTGGCTGGCGACCCCTACGAGCAGTACTTC.

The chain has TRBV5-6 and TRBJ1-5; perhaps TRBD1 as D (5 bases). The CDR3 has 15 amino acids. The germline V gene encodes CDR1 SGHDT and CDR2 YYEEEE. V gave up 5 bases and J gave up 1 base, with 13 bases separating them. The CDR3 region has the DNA TGTGCCAGCAGAACCCTACGGGACAGCAATCAGCCCCAGCATTTT. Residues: CASRTLRDSNQPQHF.

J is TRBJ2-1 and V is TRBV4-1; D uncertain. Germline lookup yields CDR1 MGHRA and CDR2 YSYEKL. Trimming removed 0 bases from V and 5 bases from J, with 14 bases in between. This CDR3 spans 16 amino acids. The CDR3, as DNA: TGCGCCAGCAGCCAAGATCCCCTTGGAGTCCACAATGAGCAGTTCTTC. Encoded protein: CASSQDPLGVHNEQFF.

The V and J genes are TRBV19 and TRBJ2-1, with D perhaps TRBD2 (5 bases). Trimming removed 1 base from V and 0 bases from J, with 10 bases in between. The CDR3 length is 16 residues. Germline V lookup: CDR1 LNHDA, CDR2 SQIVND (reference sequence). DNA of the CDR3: TGTGCCAGTAGTATAGCGGGTGGGAGCTCCTACAATGAGCAGTTCTTC. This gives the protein CASSIAGGSSYNEQFF.

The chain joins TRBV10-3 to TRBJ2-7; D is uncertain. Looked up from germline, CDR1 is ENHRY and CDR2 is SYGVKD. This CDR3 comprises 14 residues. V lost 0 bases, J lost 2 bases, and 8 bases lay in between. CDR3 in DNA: TGTGCCATCAGTGAGTCAGACCGGCCCTACGAGCAGTACTTC. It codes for CAISESDRPYEQYF.

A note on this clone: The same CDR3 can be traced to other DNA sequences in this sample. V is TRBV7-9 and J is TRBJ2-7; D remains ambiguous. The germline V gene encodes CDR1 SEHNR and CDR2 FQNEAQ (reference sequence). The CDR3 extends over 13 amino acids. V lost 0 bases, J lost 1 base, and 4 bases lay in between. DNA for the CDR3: TGTGCCAGCAGCTTAGCCCTGTCCTACGAGCAGTACTTC. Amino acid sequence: CASSLALSYEQYF.

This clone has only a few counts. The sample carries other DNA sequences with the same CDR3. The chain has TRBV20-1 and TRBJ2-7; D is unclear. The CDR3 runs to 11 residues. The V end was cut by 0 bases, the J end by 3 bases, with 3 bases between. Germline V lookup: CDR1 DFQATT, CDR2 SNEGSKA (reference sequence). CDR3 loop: CSARDSYEQYF. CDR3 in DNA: TGCAGTGCTAGAGACAGCTACGAGCAGTACTTC.

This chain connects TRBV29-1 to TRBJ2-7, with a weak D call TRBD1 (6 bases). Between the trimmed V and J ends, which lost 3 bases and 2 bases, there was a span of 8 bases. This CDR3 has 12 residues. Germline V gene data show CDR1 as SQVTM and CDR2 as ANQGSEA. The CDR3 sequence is CSVETGAYEQYF. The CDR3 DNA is TGCAGCGTTGAGACAGGAGCCTACGAGCAGTACTTC.

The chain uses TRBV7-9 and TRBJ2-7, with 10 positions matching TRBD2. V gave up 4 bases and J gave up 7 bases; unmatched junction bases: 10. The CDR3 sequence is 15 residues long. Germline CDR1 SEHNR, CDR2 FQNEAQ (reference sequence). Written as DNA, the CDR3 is TGTGCCAGCAGCTGGGGTCTAGCGGGAGTTCAAGAGCAGTACTTC. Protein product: CASSWGLAGVQEQYF.

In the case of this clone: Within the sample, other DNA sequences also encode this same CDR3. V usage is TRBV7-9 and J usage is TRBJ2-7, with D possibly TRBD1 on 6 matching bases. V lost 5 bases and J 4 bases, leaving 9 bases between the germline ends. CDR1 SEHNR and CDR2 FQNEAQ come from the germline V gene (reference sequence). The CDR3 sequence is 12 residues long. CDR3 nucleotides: TGTGCCAGCAGCATCACAGGGTACGAGCAGTACTTC. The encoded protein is CASSITGYEQYF.

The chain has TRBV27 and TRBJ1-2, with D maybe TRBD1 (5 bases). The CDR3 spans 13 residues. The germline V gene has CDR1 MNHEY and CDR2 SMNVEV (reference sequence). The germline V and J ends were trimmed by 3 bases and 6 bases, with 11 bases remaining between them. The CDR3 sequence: CASSFSGVNGYTF. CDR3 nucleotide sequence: TGTGCCAGCAGTTTTTCGGGGGTCAATGGCTACACCTTC.

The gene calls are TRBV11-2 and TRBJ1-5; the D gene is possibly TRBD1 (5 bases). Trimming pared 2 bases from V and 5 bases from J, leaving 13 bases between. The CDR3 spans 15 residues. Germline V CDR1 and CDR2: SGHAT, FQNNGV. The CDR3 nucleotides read TGTGCCAGCAGCTTAAATGGCAGGGTTGATCAGCCCCAGCATTTT. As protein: CASSLNGRVDQPQHF.

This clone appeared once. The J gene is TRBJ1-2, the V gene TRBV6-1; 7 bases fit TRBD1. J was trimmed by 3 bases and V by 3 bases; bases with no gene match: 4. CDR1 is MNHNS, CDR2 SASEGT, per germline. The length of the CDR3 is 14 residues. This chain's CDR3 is CASSETGTYYGYTF. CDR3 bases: TGTGCCAGCAGTGAGACAGGGACCTACTATGGCTACACCTTC.

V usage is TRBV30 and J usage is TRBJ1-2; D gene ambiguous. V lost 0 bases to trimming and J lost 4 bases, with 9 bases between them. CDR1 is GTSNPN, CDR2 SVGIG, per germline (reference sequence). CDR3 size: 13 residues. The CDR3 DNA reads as TGTGCCTGGAGTGTGCAGGAAGGCTATGGCTACACCTTC. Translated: CAWSVQEGYGYTF.